The T cell receptor (beta chain) described here comes from a study of Ad26.COV2.S vaccination and SARS-CoV-2 variants. The overall study: Ad26.COV2.S was injected intramuscularly once or twice, 56 days apart. Study-level findings and limits: The TCR-based breadth and depth measures might underestimate overall T cell responses. Post-vaccination breadth of spike-specific CD8+ and CD4+ T cell responses was reportedly substantial. Vaccine recipients and placebo recipients showed similar non-spike TCR breadth.

Stated treatment: about 20 received Ad26.COV2.S at low or high dose, single or two shots; several received placebo; per-sample allocation not given. Following the first vaccine or placebo injection, samples were taken on day 63. V shed 3 bases and J shed 6 bases, with 17 bases lying between them. Germline values: CDR1 SGHDN, CDR2 FVKESK. The CDR3 is 15 amino acids. Comment on this clone: Its antigen is still unknown.

Generated by immunoSEQ multiplex PCR, the TCRdb table keeps only in-frame clones and is missing some. This sample has about 370,000 clones, with about 89% found just once. The sequencing used peripheral blood, collected in a trial of Ad26.COV2.S vaccine versus placebo. The receptor was derived from a person between 18 and 65 years old who received the Ad26.COV2.S COVID-19 vaccine or a placebo. The chain is built from TRBV14 and TRBJ1-2; D ambiguous. CDR3 loop: CASSHPKWRRDGYTF. The CDR3 coding sequence is TGTGCCAGCAGCCACCCAAAGTGGCGGAGGGATGGCTACACCTTC. Supplemented by reference TRBV14 and TRBJ1-2, the full variable domain reads EAGVTQFPSHSVIEKGQTVTLRCDPISGHDNLYWYRRVMGKEIKFLLHFVKESKQDESGMPNNRFLAERTGGTYSTLKVQPAELEDSGVYFCASSHPKWRRDGYTFGSGTRLTVV.